By proportion, the clone carrying this TCR beta chain is medium-sized. Its antigen is still unknown. This sample stems from a study of OX40 agonist ivuxolimab in advanced cancers. In the study overall: A male proportion of 82.7% was recorded, with mean age approximately 57 years and range about 20 to 79. Study results and limitations: Which antigen the expanded peripheral T cells recognized is unknown.

Produced via immunoSEQ multiplex PCR; TCRdb's table is partial and in-frame only. The table records 11,000 to 15,000 clones, approximately 77% of them present only once. This CDR3 has 14 amino acids. The V end lost 1 base, the J end lost 0 bases, and 7 bases lay between the germline ends. Germline values: CDR1 SNHLY, CDR2 FYNNEI. The chain has TRBV2 and TRBJ2-7; D remains ambiguous. Sequencing was performed on CD4+ or CD8+ T cells sorted from blood, taken in a trial of the OX40 agonist ivuxolimab. The sequence came from an adult with an advanced solid tumor such as melanoma, head and neck, liver or kidney cancer. CDR3 amino acids: CASSEGRISYEQYF. CDR3 DNA sequence: TGTGCCAGCAGTGAAGGGCGAATCTCCTACGAGCAGTACTTC.